The 28 T cell receptor beta chains in this list originate from one sample, sequenced in a study of cytomegalovirus exposure and HLA in healthy donors. It was with 60 Vbeta and 13 Jbeta primers that the PCR ran. Some clones are missing from TCRdb's copy, which holds only in-frame ones; the method was immunoSEQ multiplex PCR. The data hold 55,000 to 75,000 clones, with under 80% observed a single time. The sequenced sample was PBMCs. Source of these receptors: a man aged 25-40 years in good health and CMV-seropositive.

The chain joins TRBV2 to TRBJ1-6; a weak D match, TRBD1 (5 bases). This CDR3 contains 18 residues. Trimming shortened V by 4 bases and J by 0 bases, and 16 bases separated the two germline ends. Germline V CDR1 and CDR2: SNHLY, FYNNEI. CDR3 nucleotides: TGTGCCAGCAGTGGCGGGGACTCCAGGAGCTCCTATAATTCACCCCTCCACTTT. Translation: CASSGGDSRSSYNSPLHF. The full variable domain, its missing parts supplied by reference TRBV2 and TRBJ1-6, is EPEVTQTPSHQVTQMGQEVILRCVPISNHLYFYWYRQILGQKVEFLVSFYNNEISEKSEIFDDQFSVERPDGSNFTLKIRSTKLEDSAMYFCASSGGDSRSSYNSPLHFGNGTRLTVT.

This rearrangement joins TRBV11-2 to TRBJ2-3, with D possibly matching TRBD1 (6 bases). Germline CDR1 and CDR2: SGHAT and FQNNGV. Trimming cost V 8 bases and J 1 base, with 16 bases left between them. This CDR3 spans 15 amino acids. The DNA of the CDR3 is TGTGCCAGCGGTGGTCAGGCAGGGGGCACAGATACGCAGTATTTT. Protein: CASGGQAGGTDTQYF.

The chain recombines TRBV9 with TRBJ2-7, with TRBD1 matching 11 bases. Germline CDR1 is SGDLS and CDR2 is YYNGEE. J gave up 6 bases and V 1 base, and 15 bases lay outside the gene matches. The CDR3 covers 18 residues. Here the CDR3 reads CASSVSIGTGTGGIEQYF. CDR3 sequence (DNA): TGTGCCAGCAGCGTATCGATAGGAACCGGGACAGGGGGTATCGAGCAGTACTTC.

The chain combines TRBV5-6 with TRBJ2-5; 8 bases match TRBD2. Germline CDR1 SGHDT, CDR2 YYEEEE. V gave up 4 bases and J gave up 1 base; unmatched junction bases: 12. The CDR3 covers 17 residues. CDR3 sequence (DNA): TGTGCCAGCAGCCGGGCGGGGGGAAGCGGCTTCCAAGAGACCCAGTACTTC. Its translation: CASSRAGGSGFQETQYF. Full variable domain (rest looked up from reference TRBV5-6 and TRBJ2-5): DAGVTQSPTHLIKTRGQQVTLRCSPKSGHDTVSWYQQALGQGPQFIFQYYEEEERQRGNFPDRFSGHQFPNYSSELNVNALLLGDSALYLCASSRAGGSGFQETQYFGPGTRLLVL.

V gene TRBV9 combines with J gene TRBJ2-3; 10 nucleotides line up with TRBD1. The length of the CDR3 is 15 residues. Germline assignment: CDR1 SGDLS and CDR2 YYNGEE. With V trimmed by 2 bases and J by 4 bases, 4 bases remained unmatched. The CDR3 DNA reads TGTGCCAGCAGCGTGACAGGGGGCTCAGCAGATACGCAGTATTTT. Protein: CASSVTGGSADTQYF.

The chain couples TRBV7-2 to TRBJ1-2; TRBD1 aligns across 7 bases. CDR1 is SGHTA and CDR2 is FQGNSA in the germline V gene. Trimming removed 5 bases from V and 8 bases from J; junction bases left unmatched: 8. There are 13 residues in the CDR3. Here the CDR3 reads CASSPDRAGGYTF. The CDR3 nucleotides read TGTGCCAGCAGCCCCGACAGGGCCGGGGGCTACACCTTC. The whole variable domain, filled in from reference TRBV7-2 and TRBJ1-2, reads GAGVSQSPSNKVTEKGKDVELRCDPISGHTALYWYRQSLGQGLEFLIYFQGNSAPDKSGLPSDRFSAERTGGSVSTLTIQRTQQEDSAVYLCASSPDRAGGYTFGSGTRLTVV.

Only one count was recorded for this clone. The chain recombines TRBV5-1 with TRBJ2-5, with D unresolved. The V end was cut by 0 bases, the J end by 6 bases, with 12 bases between. The CDR3 has 14 residues. CDR1 and CDR2 from the germline V gene are SGHRS and YFSETQ. The CDR3 DNA reads as TGCGCCAGCAGCTTGGGAGGAGAGATCCAGACCCAGTACTTC. This encodes CASSLGGEIQTQYF.

The chain uses TRBV11-1 and TRBJ2-7, with no clear D. The V end was cut by 5 bases, the J end by 6 bases, with 17 bases between. The CDR3 spans 14 residues. CDR1 and CDR2 from the germline V gene are SGHAT and FQDESV (reference sequence). This chain's CDR3 is CASSRLVMIGEQYF. In nucleotides, the CDR3 is TGTGCCAGCAGCCGCTTAGTAATGATTGGCGAGCAGTACTTC. Based on the CDR3 plus reference TRBV11-1 and TRBJ2-7, the full variable domain is EAEVAQSPRYKITEKSQAVAFWCDPISGHATLYWYRQILGQGPELLVQFQDESVVDDSQLPKDRFSAERLKGVDSTLKIQPAELGDSAMYLCASSRLVMIGEQYFGPGTRLTVT.

This clone was recorded a few times. This chain joins TRBV6-1 and TRBJ1-2, with TRBD1 identical over 8 bases. This CDR3 has 13 amino acids. In germline, CDR1 is MNHNS, CDR2 SASEGT. V was clipped by 4 bases and J by 5 bases; unmatched bases: 3. DNA for the CDR3: TGTGCCAGCAGTGGGACAGGGTTATATGGCTACACCTTC. Its protein product is CASSGTGLYGYTF.

This CDR3 reads CASSFTGNTGELFF. In DNA form, the CDR3 reads TGTGCCAGCAGCTTCACAGGGAATACCGGGGAGCTGTTTTTT. The chain is built from TRBV11-3 and TRBJ2-2, with D possibly being TRBD1 (6 bases). Per the germline V gene, CDR1 is SGHNT and CDR2 is YENEEA. Trimming pared 3 bases from V and 5 bases from J, leaving 10 bases between. This CDR3 region has 14 residues.

The chain employs TRBV9 and TRBJ2-2; D perhaps matches TRBD2 (8 bases). Germline V CDR1 and CDR2: SGDLS, YYNGEE. The ends were cut back, 0 bases at V and 5 bases at J, with 17 bases in the middle. CDR3 length: 17 amino acids. This chain's CDR3 is CASSVAQGERGTGELFF. The CDR3 bases are TGTGCCAGCAGCGTAGCCCAGGGGGAGCGGGGGACCGGGGAGCTGTTTTTT.

This chain links TRBV6-5 with TRBJ1-2; TRBD1 matches 11 bases. This CDR3 has 15 amino acids. V was pared by 6 bases and J by 3 bases, with 6 bases of the junction left unmatched. Germline lookup yields CDR1 MNHEY and CDR2 SVGAGI. The CDR3 here is CASSPGQGAYYGYTF. The CDR3 bases are TGTGCCAGCAGCCCTGGACAGGGGGCTTACTATGGCTACACCTTC.

This chain links TRBV9 with TRBJ1-6, with D perhaps TRBD1 (6 bases). Trimming took 4 bases from V and 8 from J, leaving 16 bases between them. The CDR3 is made up of 15 amino acids. Germline CDR1 and CDR2: SGDLS and YYNGEE. CDR3 in amino acids: CASSPTGIRDSPLHF. CDR3 nucleotides: TGTGCCAGCAGCCCAACAGGGATAAGAGATTCACCCCTCCACTTT.

The chain carries TRBV7-2 and TRBJ1-4; TRBD1 might be the D (5 bases). Trimming left V 5 bases short and J 4 bases short, with 14 bases between. CDR3 length equals 15 residues. Germline-derived CDR1 and CDR2 are SGHTA and FQGNSA. The DNA for the CDR3 is TGTGCCAGCAGCCCGGGAGAGGGGATTAATGAAAAACTGTTTTTT. Residues: CASSPGEGINEKLFF.

J is TRBJ1-2 and V is TRBV19; D call uncertain. Trimming removed 10 bases from V and 5 bases from J, with 14 bases in between. There are 12 residues in the CDR3. CDR1 is LNHDA, CDR2 SQIVND, per germline (reference sequence). In DNA form, the CDR3 reads TGTGCCACGTCCGAGAGCCGGTATGGCTACACCTTC. Translation gives CATSESRYGYTF.

The gene calls are TRBV6-5 and TRBJ1-2; D is unclear. Trimming shortened V by 6 bases and J by 4 bases, and 15 bases separated the two germline ends. Germline V lookup: CDR1 MNHEY, CDR2 SVGAGI. The length of the CDR3 is 14 residues. The CDR3 loop is CASSEWSHRYGYTF. The CDR3 DNA reads as TGTGCCAGCAGCGAGTGGAGTCACCGCTATGGCTACACCTTC.

The chain has TRBV15 and TRBJ1-2; TRBD1 is a possible D gene (6 bases). V shed 3 bases and J shed 8 bases, with 19 bases lying between them. Per germline, CDR1 LNHNV and CDR2 YYDKDF (reference sequence). The CDR3 extends over 15 amino acids. In DNA, the CDR3 is TGTGCCACCAGCAGGGGGGGGAACAGGGAGATCGGCTACACCTTC. Amino acid sequence: CATSRGGNREIGYTF.

In the case of this clone: Relative to the germline gene, one junction end is altered; a read error may explain this. This sequence joins TRBV13 and TRBJ2-4, with D maybe TRBD2 (5 bases). The CDR3 runs to 17 residues. The germline CDR1 and CDR2 sequences are PRHDT and FYEKMQ (reference sequence). CDR3 bases: TGTGCCAGCAGCGTAGGCCGGGATCCGCGGGCCAAAAACATTCAGTACTTC. It is translated as CASSVGRDPRAKNIQYF.

This clone showed up just once. This chain connects TRBV7-9 to TRBJ2-5; TRBD2 is a possible D gene (7 bases). This CDR3 spans 14 amino acids. Per the germline V gene, CDR1 is SEHNR and CDR2 is FQNEAQ (reference sequence). V lost 2 bases, J lost 4 bases, and 11 bases lay in between. The DNA of the CDR3 is TGTGCCAGCAGCTTAAAGGGGGGGGGAGAGACCCAGTACTTC. It encodes CASSLKGGGETQYF.

This clone was observed once. J is TRBJ1-2 and V is TRBV5-6; D gene uncertain. The CDR3 has 13 residues. V lost 1 base, J lost 0 bases, and 4 bases lay in between. From germline, CDR1 is SGHDT and CDR2 YYEEEE. CDR3 region: CASSLPANYGYTF. For the CDR3, the DNA is TGTGCCAGCAGCTTGCCAGCTAACTATGGCTACACCTTC. Filled out from reference TRBV5-6 and TRBJ1-2, the complete variable domain reads DAGVTQSPTHLIKTRGQQVTLRCSPKSGHDTVSWYQQALGQGPQFIFQYYEEEERQRGNFPDRFSGHQFPNYSSELNVNALLLGDSALYLCASSLPANYGYTFGSGTRLTVV.

The CDR3 sequence is CASSPRVTGYGYTF. The DNA for the CDR3 is TGTGCCAGTAGTCCGAGGGTAACTGGCTATGGCTACACCTTC. The rearrangement joins TRBV19 to TRBJ1-2; D not resolved. The CDR3 spans 14 residues. The V end lost 5 bases, the J end lost 4 bases, and 14 bases lay between the germline ends. Germline V gene sequence: CDR1 LNHDA, CDR2 SQIVND (reference sequence).

This clone was seen once. V usage is TRBV6-4 and J usage is TRBJ1-1, with 8 bases lining up with TRBD1. The CDR3 spans 13 residues. CDR1 MRHNA and CDR2 SNTAGT come from the germline V gene. With V trimmed by 4 bases and J by 7 bases, 5 bases remained unmatched. This chain's CDR3 is CASSATGEGEAFF. DNA of the CDR3: TGTGCCAGCAGTGCGACAGGGGAGGGTGAAGCTTTCTTT.

The genes are TRBV30 and TRBJ2-7; 9 bases match TRBD1. The V and J ends lost 5 bases and 4 bases, in that order; junction bases with no gene match: 6. Per germline, CDR1 GTSNPN and CDR2 SVGIG (reference sequence). The CDR3 length is 13 residues. The CDR3 is CAWSGTGLYEQYF. CDR3 DNA: TGTGCCTGGTCCGGGACAGGGCTATACGAGCAGTACTTC.

This clone was seen a few times. The chain carries TRBV18 and TRBJ2-1; D unclear. The CDR3 is made up of 15 amino acids. Germline V gene lookup returns CDR1 KGHSH and CDR2 LQKENI. Deletions cut 0 bases from V and 5 bases from J, with 11 bases between. The CDR3 region is CASSPPMAQDNEQFF. In DNA form, the CDR3 reads TGTGCCAGCTCACCACCGATGGCGCAGGACAATGAGCAGTTCTTC.

The chain uses TRBV4-2 and TRBJ1-3, with 8 positions matching TRBD1. Germline assignment: CDR1 LGHNA and CDR2 YNFKEQ. The CDR3 runs 15 residues. J lost 0 bases, V lost 7 bases, and 5 bases had no gene match. CDR3 sequence: CASTRDRSSGNTIYF. The CDR3 nucleotides read TGTGCCAGCACTCGGGACAGGAGCTCTGGAAACACCATATATTTT.

The gene calls are TRBV10-3 and TRBJ2-7; tentative D call: TRBD1 (5 bases). Germline V gene lookup returns CDR1 ENHRY and CDR2 SYGVKD. V was trimmed by 2 bases and J by 4 bases, leaving 15 bases between them. The CDR3 is 15 residues long. The CDR3, as DNA: TGTGCCATCAGTGAGAATCCGTATAGGGGTTACGAGCAGTACTTC. Its protein is CAISENPYRGYEQYF.

In its sample, this clone was seen once. The CDR3 DNA reads as TGTGCCAGCAGCCGCGCGGGGGCGAAGCAAGAGACCCAGTACTTC. Its protein product is CASSRAGAKQETQYF. This rearrangement joins TRBV7-2 to TRBJ2-5; weak D call: TRBD2 (7 bases). The length of the CDR3 is 15 residues. Looked up from germline, CDR1 is SGHTA and CDR2 is FQGNSA. V was trimmed by 5 bases and J by 2 bases, leaving 15 bases between them.

The chain couples TRBV7-2 to TRBJ1-5; tentatively, D is TRBD1 (6 bases). Trimming stripped 5 bases from V and 5 bases from J, with 10 bases between. This CDR3 comprises 13 residues. Germline V gene data show CDR1 as SGHTA and CDR2 as FQGNSA. CDR3 in amino acids: CASSGHRDQPQHF. The CDR3, as DNA: TGTGCCAGCAGCGGTCACAGGGATCAGCCCCAGCATTTT.